Sequencing of this TCR beta chain was carried out in a study of early T cells in non-severe SARS-CoV-2 infection. About the study: Unpaired chains resulted from sequencing bulk RNA of unsorted whole blood. Study-level results: Sequences matched to VDJdb favored anti-spike CD8 responses, while private and CD4 specificities were missed.

CDR1 and CDR2 from the germline V gene are ENHRY and SYGVKD. V lost 11 bases and J 2 bases, leaving 23 bases between the germline ends. The CDR3 contains 16 residues. Individual cDNA molecules received unique molecular identifiers during library preparation. TCRdb reanalysed the 5' RACE reads using MiXCR and keeps one entry per CDR3 protein. The data contain 70,000 to 90,000 distinct CDR3 sequences, roughly 10% of them singletons. At least ten counts were recorded for this clonotype. What it recognizes is unknown. The receptor's source is an adult who was a healthcare worker with PCR-confirmed SARS-CoV-2 infection or an uninfected control (not recorded which). Sequenced material: whole blood. This chain joins TRBV10-3 and TRBJ2-3; no reliable D call. Written as DNA, the CDR3 is TGTGCCGTCTCGGTTGGGCGCGACCTACACACAGATACGCAGTATTTT. Residues: CAVSVGRDLHTDTQYF.